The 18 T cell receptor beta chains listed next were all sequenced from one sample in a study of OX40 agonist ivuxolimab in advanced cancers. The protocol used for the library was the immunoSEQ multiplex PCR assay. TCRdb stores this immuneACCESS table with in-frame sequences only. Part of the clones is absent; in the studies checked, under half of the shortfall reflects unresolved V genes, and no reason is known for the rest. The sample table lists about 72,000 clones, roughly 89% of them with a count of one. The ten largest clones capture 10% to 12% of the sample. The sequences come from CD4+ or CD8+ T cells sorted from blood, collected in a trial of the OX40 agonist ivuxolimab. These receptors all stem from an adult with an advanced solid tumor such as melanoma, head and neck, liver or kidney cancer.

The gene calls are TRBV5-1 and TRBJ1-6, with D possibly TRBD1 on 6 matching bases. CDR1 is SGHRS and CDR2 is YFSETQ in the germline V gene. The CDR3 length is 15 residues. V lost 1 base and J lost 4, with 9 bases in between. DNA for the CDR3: TGCGCCAGCAGCTTGACAGGGTCATATAATTCACCCCTCCACTTT. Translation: CASSLTGSYNSPLHF.

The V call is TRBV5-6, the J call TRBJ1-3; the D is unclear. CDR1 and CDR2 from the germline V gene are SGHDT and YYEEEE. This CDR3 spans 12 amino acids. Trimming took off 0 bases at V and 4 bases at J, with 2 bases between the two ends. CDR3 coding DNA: TGTGCCAGCAGCTTGGGGGGAAACACCATATATTTT. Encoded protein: CASSLGGNTIYF.

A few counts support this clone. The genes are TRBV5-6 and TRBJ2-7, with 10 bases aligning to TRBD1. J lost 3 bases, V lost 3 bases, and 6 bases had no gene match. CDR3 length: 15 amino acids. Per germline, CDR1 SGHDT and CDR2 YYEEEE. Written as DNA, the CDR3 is TGTGCCAGCAGCTGGTTTGGACAGGGGGGCTACGAGCAGTACTTC. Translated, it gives CASSWFGQGGYEQYF.

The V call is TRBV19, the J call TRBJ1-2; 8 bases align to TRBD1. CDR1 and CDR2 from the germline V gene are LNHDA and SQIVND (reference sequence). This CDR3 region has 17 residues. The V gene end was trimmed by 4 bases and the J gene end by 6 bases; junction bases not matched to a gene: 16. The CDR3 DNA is TGTGCCAGTAGTAAAGTGGCAGGGGGCTGGTCCGGGAATGGCTACACCTTC. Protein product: CASSKVAGGWSGNGYTF.

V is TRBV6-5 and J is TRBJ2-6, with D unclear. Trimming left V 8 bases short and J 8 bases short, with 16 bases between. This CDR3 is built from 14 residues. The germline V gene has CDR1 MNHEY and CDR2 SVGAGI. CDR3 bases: TGTGCCAGCCGGCCCTTCGGACGGCCCAACGTCCTGACTTTC. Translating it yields CASRPFGRPNVLTF.

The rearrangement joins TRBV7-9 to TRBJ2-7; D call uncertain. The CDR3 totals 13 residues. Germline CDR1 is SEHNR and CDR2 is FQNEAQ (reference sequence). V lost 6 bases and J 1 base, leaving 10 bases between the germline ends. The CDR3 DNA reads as TGTGCCAGCAGGTCTAAGGGTTCCTACGAGCAGTACTTC. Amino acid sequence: CASRSKGSYEQYF.

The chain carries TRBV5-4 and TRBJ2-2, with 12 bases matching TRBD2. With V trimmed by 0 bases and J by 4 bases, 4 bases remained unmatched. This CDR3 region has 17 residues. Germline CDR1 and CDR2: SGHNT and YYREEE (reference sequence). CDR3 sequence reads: CASSLGGTSGSTGELFF. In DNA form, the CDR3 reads TGTGCCAGCAGCTTGGGGGGGACTAGCGGGTCCACCGGGGAGCTGTTTTTT.

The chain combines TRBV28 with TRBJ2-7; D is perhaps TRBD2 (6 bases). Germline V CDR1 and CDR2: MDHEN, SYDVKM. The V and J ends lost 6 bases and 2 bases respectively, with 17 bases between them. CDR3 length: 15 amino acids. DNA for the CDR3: TGTGCCAGCAGCTTTTCGGCGGGAAATCCCTACGAGCAGTACTTC. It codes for CASSFSAGNPYEQYF. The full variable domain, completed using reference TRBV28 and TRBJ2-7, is DVKVTQSSRYLVKRTGEKVFLECVQDMDHENMFWYRQDPGLGLRLIYFSYDVKMKEKGDIPEGYSVSREKKERFSLILESASTNQTSMYLCASSFSAGNPYEQYFGPGTRLTVT.

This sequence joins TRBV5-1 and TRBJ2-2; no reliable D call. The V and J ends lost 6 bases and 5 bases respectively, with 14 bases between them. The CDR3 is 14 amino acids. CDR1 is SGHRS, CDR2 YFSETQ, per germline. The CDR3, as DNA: TGCGCCAGCAATCGGCGAGAGTATACCGGGGAGCTGTTTTTT. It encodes CASNRREYTGELFF.

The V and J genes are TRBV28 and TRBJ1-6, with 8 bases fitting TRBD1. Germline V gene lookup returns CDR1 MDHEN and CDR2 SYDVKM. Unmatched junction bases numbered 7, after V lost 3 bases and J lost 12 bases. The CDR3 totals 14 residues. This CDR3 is CASSLGTGGLPLHF. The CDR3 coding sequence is TGTGCCAGCAGTTTGGGAACAGGGGGGTTACCCCTCCACTTT. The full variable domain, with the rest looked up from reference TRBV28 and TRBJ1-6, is DVKVTQSSRYLVKRTGEKVFLECVQDMDHENMFWYRQDPGLGLRLIYFSYDVKMKEKGDIPEGYSVSREKKERFSLILESASTNQTSMYLCASSLGTGGLPLHFGNGTRLTVT.

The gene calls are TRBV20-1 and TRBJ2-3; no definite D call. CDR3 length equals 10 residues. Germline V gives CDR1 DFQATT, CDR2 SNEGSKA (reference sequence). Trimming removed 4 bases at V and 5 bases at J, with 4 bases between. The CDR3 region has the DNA TGCAGTGCTATTAGAGATACGCAGTATTTT. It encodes CSAIRDTQYF.

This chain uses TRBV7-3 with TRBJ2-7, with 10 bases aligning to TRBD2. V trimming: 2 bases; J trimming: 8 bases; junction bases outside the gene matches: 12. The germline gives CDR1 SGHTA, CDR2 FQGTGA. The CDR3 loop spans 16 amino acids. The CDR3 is CASSLARLAGAWKQYF. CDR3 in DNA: TGTGCCAGCAGCTTAGCGCGGCTAGCGGGGGCCTGGAAGCAGTACTTC.

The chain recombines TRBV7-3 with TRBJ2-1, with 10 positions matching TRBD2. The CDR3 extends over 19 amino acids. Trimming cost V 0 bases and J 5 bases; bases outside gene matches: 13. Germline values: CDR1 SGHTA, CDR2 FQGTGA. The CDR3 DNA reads TGTGCCAGCAGCTTAACCTCTTGGGCAGCGGGAGGGCCTGACAATGAGCAGTTCTTC. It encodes CASSLTSWAAGGPDNEQFF.

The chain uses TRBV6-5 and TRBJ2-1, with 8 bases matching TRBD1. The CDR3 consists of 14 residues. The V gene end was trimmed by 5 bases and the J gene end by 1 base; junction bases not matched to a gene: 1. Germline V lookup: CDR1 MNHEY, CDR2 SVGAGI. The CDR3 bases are TGTGCCAGCAGTGGACAGGGATCCTACAATGAGCAGTTCTTC. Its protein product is CASSGQGSYNEQFF.

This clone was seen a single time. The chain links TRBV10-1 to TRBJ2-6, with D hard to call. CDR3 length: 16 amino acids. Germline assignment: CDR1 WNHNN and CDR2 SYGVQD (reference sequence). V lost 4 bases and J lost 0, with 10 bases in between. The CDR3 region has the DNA TGCGCCAGCAGTGGGGCGACGACCTCTGGGGCCAACGTCCTGACTTTC. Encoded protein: CASSGATTSGANVLTF.

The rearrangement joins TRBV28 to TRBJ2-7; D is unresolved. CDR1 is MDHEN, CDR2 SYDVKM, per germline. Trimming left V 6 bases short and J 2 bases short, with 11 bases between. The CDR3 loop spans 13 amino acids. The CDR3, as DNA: TGTGCCAGCAGGATAGGGCTAACCTACGAGCAGTACTTC. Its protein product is CASRIGLTYEQYF.

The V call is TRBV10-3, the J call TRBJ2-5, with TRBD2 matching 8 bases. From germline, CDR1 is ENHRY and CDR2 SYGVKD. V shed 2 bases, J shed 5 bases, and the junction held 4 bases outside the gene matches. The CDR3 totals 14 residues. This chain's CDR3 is CAISEAGGLETQYF. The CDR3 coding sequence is TGTGCCATCAGTGAGGCGGGAGGTCTGGAGACCCAGTACTTC.

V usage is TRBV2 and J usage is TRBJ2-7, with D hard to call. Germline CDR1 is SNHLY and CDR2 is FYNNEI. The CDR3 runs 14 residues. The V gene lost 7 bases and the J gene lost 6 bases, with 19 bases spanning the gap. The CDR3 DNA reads TGTGCCAGCAAATTCACCTACGGGCCGGTCGAGCAGTACTTC. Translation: CASKFTYGPVEQYF.